This T cell receptor beta chain is from a study of blood T cell repertoires in COVID-19. About the study: Both acute and convalescent COVID-19 samples were obtained from the United States, Italy and Spain. From T cells, B-cell-depleted T cells, or PBMCs came the material, which was cDNA or gDNA.

The V gene end was trimmed by 4 bases and the J gene end by 6 bases; junction bases not matched to a gene: 4. CDR1 and CDR2 (germline): SQVTM, ANQGSEA. The CDR3 length is 12 residues. Per the authors' pipeline: Reference gene primer amplification in the assay estimated nucleated cell counts. Method: immunoSEQ multiplex PCR; TCRdb's copy keeps in-frame clones and lacks some. V and J calls and clone size are as listed in that table; D and trimming were resolved from the DNA. The repertoire holds around 50,000 clones, with 90% as singletons. The TCR was taken from a human donor in a cohort sampled during active COVID-19. This chain uses TRBV29-1 with TRBJ2-5; TRBD1 agrees at 8 bases. Sequencing was performed on peripheral blood. The CDR3 here is CSVADRGQTQYF. In DNA form, the CDR3 reads TGCAGCGTTGCTGACAGGGGCCAGACCCAGTACTTC.